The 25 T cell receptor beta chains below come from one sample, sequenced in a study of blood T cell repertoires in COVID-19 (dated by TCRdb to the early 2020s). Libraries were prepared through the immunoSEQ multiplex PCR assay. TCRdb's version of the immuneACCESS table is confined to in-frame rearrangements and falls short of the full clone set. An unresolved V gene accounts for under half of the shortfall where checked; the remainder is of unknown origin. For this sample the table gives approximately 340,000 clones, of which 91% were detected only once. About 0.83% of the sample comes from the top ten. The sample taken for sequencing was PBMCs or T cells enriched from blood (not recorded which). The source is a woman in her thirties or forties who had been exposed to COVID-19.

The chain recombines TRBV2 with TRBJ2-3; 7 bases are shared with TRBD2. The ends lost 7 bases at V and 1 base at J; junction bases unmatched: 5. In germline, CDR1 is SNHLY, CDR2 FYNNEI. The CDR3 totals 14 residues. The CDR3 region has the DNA TGTGCCAGCAAGTCCAGCGGGGGCACAGATACGCAGTATTTT. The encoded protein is CASKSSGGTDTQYF.

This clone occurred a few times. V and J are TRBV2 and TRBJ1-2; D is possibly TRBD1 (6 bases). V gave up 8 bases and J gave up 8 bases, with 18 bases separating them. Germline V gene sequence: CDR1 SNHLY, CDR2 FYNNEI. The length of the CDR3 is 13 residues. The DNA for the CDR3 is TGTGCCAGCGAACCTTTAAGCGGGGGCGGCTACACCTTC. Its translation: CASEPLSGGGYTF.

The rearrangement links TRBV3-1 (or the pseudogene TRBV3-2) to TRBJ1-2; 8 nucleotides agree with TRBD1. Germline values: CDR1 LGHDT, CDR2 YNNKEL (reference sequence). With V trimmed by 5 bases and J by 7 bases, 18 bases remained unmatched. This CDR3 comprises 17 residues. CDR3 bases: TGTGCCAGCAGCGGGCACAAATCCGGGTCAGGGGGCCGTGGCTACACCTTC. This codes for CASSGHKSGSGGRGYTF.

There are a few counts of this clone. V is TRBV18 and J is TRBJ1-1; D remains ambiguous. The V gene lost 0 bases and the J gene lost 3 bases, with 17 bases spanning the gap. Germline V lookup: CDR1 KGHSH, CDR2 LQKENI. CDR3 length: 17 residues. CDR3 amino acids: CASSPPSATVRDTEAFF. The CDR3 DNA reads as TGTGCCAGCTCACCACCTTCTGCCACGGTGAGGGACACTGAAGCTTTCTTT. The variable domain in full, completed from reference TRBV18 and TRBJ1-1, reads NAGVMQNPRHLVRRRGQEARLRCSPMKGHSHVYWYRQLPEEGLKFMVYLQKENIIDESGMPKERFSAEFPKEGPSILRIQQVVRGDSAAYFCASSPPSATVRDTEAFFGQGTRLTVV.

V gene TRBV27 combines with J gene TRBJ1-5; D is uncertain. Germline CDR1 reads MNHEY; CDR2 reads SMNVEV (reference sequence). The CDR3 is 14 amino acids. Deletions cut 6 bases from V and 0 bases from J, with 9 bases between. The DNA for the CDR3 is TGTGCCAGCAGGGTCGACAATAGCAATCAGCCCCAGCATTTT. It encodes CASRVDNSNQPQHF.

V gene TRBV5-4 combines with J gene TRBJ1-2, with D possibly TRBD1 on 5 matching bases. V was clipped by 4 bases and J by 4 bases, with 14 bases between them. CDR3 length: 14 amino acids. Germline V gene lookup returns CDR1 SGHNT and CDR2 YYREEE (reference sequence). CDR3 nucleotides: TGTGCCAGCAGCCCCGACAGTCAGGGCTATGGCTACACCTTC. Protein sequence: CASSPDSQGYGYTF.

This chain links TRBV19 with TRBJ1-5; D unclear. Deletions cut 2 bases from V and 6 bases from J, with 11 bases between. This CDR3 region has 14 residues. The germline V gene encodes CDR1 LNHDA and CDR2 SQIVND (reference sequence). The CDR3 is CASSILGAGQPQHF. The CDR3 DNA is TGTGCCAGTAGTATACTGGGCGCGGGTCAGCCCCAGCATTTT. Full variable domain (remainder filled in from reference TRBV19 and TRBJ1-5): DGGITQSPKYLFRKEGQNVTLSCEQNLNHDAMYWYRQDPGQGLRLIYYSQIVNDFQKGDIAEGYSVSREKKESFPLTVTSAQKNPTAFYLCASSILGAGQPQHFGDGTRLSIL.

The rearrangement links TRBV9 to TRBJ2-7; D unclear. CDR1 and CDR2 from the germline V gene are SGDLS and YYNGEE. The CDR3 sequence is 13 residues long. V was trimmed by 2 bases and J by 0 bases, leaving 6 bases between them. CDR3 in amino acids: CASSVSNSYEQYF. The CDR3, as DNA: TGTGCCAGCAGCGTCTCTAACTCCTACGAGCAGTACTTC.

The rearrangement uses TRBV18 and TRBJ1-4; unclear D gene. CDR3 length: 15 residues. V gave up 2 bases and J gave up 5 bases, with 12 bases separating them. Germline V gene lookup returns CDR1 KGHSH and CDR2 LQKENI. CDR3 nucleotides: TGTGCCAGCTCACCATCGGACTTACCAAATGAAAAACTGTTTTTT. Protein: CASSPSDLPNEKLFF.

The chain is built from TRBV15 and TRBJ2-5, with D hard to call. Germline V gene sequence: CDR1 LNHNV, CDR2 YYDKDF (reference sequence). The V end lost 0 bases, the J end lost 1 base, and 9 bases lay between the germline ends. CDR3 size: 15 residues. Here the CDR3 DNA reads TGTGCCACCAGCAGAGATCCACAACCCCAAGAGACCCAGTACTTC. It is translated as CATSRDPQPQETQYF. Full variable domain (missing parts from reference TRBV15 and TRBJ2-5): DAMVIQNPRYQVTQFGKPVTLSCSQTLNHNVMYWYQQKSSQAPKLLFHYYDKDFNNEADTPDNFQSRRPNTSFCFLDIRSPGLGDTAMYLCATSRDPQPQETQYFGPGTRLLVL.

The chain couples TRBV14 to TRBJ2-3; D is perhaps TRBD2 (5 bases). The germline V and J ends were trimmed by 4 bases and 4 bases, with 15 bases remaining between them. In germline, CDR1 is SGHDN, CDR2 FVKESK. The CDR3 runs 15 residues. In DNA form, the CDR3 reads TGTGCCAGCAGCCCGGCCCCCCTGAGGGCAGATACGCAGTATTTT. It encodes CASSPAPLRADTQYF.

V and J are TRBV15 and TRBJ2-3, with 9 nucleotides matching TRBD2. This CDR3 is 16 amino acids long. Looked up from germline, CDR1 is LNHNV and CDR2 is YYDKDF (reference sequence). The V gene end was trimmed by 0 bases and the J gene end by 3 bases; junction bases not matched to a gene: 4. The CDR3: CATSREGGRVTDTQYF. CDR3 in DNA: TGTGCCACCAGCAGAGAGGGCGGGAGGGTTACAGATACGCAGTATTTT. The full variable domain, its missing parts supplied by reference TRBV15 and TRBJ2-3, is DAMVIQNPRYQVTQFGKPVTLSCSQTLNHNVMYWYQQKSSQAPKLLFHYYDKDFNNEADTPDNFQSRRPNTSFCFLDIRSPGLGDTAMYLCATSREGGRVTDTQYFGPGTRLTVL.

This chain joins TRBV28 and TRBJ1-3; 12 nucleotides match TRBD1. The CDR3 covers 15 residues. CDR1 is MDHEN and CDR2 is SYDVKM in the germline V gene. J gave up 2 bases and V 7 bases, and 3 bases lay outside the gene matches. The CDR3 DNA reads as TGTGCCAGCACGGGGACAGGGGGCACTGGAAACACCATATATTTT. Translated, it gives CASTGTGGTGNTIYF.

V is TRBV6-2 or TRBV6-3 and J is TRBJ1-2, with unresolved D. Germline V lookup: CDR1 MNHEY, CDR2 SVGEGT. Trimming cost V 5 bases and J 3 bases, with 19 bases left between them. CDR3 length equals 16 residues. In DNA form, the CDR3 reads TGTGCCAGCAGTCCCCCTTTTCCCGGACTTTACTATGGCTACACCTTC. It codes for CASSPPFPGLYYGYTF.

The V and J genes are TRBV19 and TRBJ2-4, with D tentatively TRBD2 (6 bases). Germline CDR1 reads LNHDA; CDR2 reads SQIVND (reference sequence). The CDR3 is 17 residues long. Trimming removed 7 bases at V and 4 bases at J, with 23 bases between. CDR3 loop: CASTTGGVGGSKNIQYF. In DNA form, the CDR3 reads TGTGCCAGTACCACCGGAGGGGTTGGGGGATCTAAAAACATTCAGTACTTC. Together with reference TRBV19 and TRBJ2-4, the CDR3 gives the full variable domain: DGGITQSPKYLFRKEGQNVTLSCEQNLNHDAMYWYRQDPGQGLRLIYYSQIVNDFQKGDIAEGYSVSREKKESFPLTVTSAQKNPTAFYLCASTTGGVGGSKNIQYFGAGTRLSVL.

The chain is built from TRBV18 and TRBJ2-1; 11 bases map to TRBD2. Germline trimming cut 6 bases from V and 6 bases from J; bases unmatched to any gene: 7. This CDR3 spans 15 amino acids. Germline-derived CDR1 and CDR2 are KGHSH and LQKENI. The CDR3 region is CASSPTSGRSNEQFF. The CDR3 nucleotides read TGTGCCAGCTCGCCTACTAGCGGGAGATCCAATGAGCAGTTCTTC.

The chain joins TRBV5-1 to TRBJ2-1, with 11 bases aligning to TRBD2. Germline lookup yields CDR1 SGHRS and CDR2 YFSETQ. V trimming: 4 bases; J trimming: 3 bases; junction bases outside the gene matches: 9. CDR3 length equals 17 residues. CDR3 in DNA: TGCGCCAGCAGCCCTAACCCCGGGACTAGCGGCTACAATGAGCAGTTCTTC. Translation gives CASSPNPGTSGYNEQFF.

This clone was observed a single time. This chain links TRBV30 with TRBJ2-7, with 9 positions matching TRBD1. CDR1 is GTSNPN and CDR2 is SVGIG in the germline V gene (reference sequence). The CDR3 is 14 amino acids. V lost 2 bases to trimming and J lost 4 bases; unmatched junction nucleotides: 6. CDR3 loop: CAWSTGTGLYEQYF. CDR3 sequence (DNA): TGTGCCTGGAGTACCGGGACAGGGTTGTACGAGCAGTACTTC.

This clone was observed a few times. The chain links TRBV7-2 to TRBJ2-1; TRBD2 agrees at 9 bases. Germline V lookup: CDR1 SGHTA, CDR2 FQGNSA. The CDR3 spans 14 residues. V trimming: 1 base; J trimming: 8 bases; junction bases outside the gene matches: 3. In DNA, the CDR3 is TGTGCCAGCAGCTTAGGGACTAGCGTAGATGAGCAGTTCTTC. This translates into CASSLGTSVDEQFF.

The CDR3: CASSLETGDTEAFF. The CDR3 nucleotides are TGTGCCAGCAGCCTTGAGACAGGGGACACTGAAGCTTTCTTT. V and J are TRBV7-2 and TRBJ1-1; TRBD1 aligns across 8 bases. Per germline, CDR1 SGHTA and CDR2 FQGNSA. V was pared by 5 bases and J by 3 bases, with 5 bases of the junction left unmatched. This CDR3 region has 14 residues.

The CDR3 sequence: CATSDFSGTSGDTQYF. The CDR3, as DNA: TGTGCCACCAGTGATTTTAGCGGGACCAGCGGAGATACGCAGTATTTT. The rearrangement joins TRBV24-1 to TRBJ2-3, with 8 nucleotides matching TRBD2. Per the germline V gene, CDR1 is KGHDR and CDR2 is SFDVKD. Trimming removed 1 base from V and 5 bases from J; junction bases left unmatched: 7. This CDR3 comprises 16 residues.

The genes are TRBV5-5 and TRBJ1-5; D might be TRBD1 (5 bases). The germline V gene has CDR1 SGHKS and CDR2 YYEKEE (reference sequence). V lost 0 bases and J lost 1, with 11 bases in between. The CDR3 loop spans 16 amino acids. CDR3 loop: CASSLEPGRSNQPQHF. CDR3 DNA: TGTGCCAGCAGCTTGGAGCCAGGGAGGAGCAATCAGCCCCAGCATTTT.

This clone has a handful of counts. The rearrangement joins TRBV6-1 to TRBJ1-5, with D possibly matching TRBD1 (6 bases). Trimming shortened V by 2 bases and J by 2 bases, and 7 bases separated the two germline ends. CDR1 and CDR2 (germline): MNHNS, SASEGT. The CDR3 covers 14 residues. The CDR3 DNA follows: TGTGCCAGCAGTGAATCAGGGGGCAATCAGCCCCAGCATTTT. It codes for CASSESGGNQPQHF.

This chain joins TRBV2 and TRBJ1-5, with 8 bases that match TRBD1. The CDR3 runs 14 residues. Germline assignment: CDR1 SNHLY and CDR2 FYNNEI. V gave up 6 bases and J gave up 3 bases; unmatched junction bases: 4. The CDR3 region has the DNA TGTGCCAGCAGCCCGGACAGGGTCAATCAGCCCCAGCATTTT. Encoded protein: CASSPDRVNQPQHF.

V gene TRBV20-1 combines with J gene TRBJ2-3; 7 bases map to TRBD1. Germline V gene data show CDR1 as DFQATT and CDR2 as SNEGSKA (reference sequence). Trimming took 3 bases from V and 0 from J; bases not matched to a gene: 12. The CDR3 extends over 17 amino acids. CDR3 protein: CSASYVKRGLSTDTQYF. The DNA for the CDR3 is TGCAGTGCTAGTTACGTTAAGAGGGGGCTGAGCACAGATACGCAGTATTTT.